The clone carrying this TCR beta chain was detected ten times or more. The sample comes from a study of T cell repertoires in cytomegalovirus infection. Study as a whole: Public TCR beta signature analysis indicated the presence of both CMV infection and matching HLA type.

Each CDR3 protein gets one entry after TCRdb re-called the reads with MiXCR. The top ten hold about 2.8% of the sample, which has hundreds of thousands of distinct CDR3 sequences, about a third seen once. Trimming removed 1 base at V and 7 bases at J, with 5 bases between. From germline, CDR1 is MDHEN and CDR2 SYDVKM. CDR3 length: 12 amino acids. The receptor was derived from a human donor in good health (CMV status not recorded). Some clones in this sample may be carry-over from other donors' samples. The chain links TRBV28 to TRBJ1-5; no definite D call. Source material: PBMCs. The CDR3: CASSLYGQPQHF. The DNA for the CDR3 is TGTGCCAGCAGTTTATATGGACAGCCCCAGCATTTT.